Reported below is one T cell receptor (beta chain). Per the germline V gene, CDR1 is MGHDK and CDR2 is SYGVNS. CDR3 length: 15 amino acids. The trim removed 4 bases at V and 3 bases at J, leaving 6 bases unmatched. The sample originates from a study of CD8+CD57+ T cells in acquired aplastic anemia. The study profiled TCR beta VDJ and CDR3 using genomic DNA as template. TCRdb reanalysed the reads using MiXCR and keeps one entry per CDR3 protein. The sample carries about 220,000 distinct CDR3 sequences, about a third recorded once. The chain combines TRBV25-1 with TRBJ1-2, with 9 positions matching TRBD1. Sample: sorted CD4+, CD8+, or CD8+CD57+ T cells (not recorded which) from PBMCs. The origin of this receptor is a human donor in good health, serving as a control. CDR3 sequence (DNA): TGTGCCAGCAGTGTCCCGGGACAGGGAGACTATGGCTACACCTTC. It codes for CASSVPGQGDYGYTF.